These 23 T cell receptor beta chains came from one sample sequenced in a study of identical twins. One entry per CDR3 protein, called by TCRdb with MiXCR from the 5' RACE reads. The sample lists roughly 470,000 distinct CDR3 sequences, roughly an eighth occurring once. The data also belong to a second study, concerning yellow fever vaccine responses in identical twins.

The sequenced sample was CD4+ T cells sorted from blood. These receptor sequences come from a woman aged 18 to 35 in good health.

This clonotype was seen only a few times. V is TRBV29-1 and J is TRBJ2-7; 9 nucleotides line up with TRBD1. Germline V CDR1 and CDR2: SQVTM, ANQGSEA. The CDR3 length is 12 residues. Trimming removed 3 bases from V and 13 bases from J; junction bases left unmatched: 10. CDR3 in amino acids: CSVELGQGVQYF. Written as DNA, the CDR3 is TGCAGCGTTGAGTTGGGACAGGGAGTTCAATACTTC.

This clonotype has at least ten counts. The chain uses TRBV12-3 or TRBV12-4 and TRBJ1-3, with D hard to call. CDR3 length equals 13 residues. V was trimmed by 6 bases and J by 0 bases, leaving 6 bases between them. CDR3 DNA sequence: TGTGCCAGCAGCCCGTACTCTGGAAACACCATATATTTT. Translating gives CASSPYSGNTIYF.

The chain carries TRBV21-1 and TRBJ2-7; the DNA was not compared with TRBD2, the D call given in the table. TRBV21-1 is shown as a pseudogene. The CDR3 is made up of 17 amino acids. The DNA for the CDR3 is TGTGCCAGCAGCAAAGTTCCGACGCTAGCGGGGTGCTACGAGCAGTACTTC. Encoded protein: CASSKVPTLAGCYEQYF.

This clonotype was counted many times. V is TRBV29-1 and J is TRBJ1-2; D is unclear. The CDR3 is 13 residues long. Germline V gene sequence: CDR1 SQVTM, CDR2 ANQGSEA. V lost 3 bases and J 0 bases, leaving 8 bases between the germline ends. The CDR3 coding sequence is TGCAGCGTTGATCGAAATACTAACTATGGCTACACCTTC. It translates to CSVDRNTNYGYTF.

The chain recombines TRBV10-3 with TRBJ2-3, with TRBD2 identical over 10 bases. This CDR3 has 16 amino acids. Germline V lookup: CDR1 ENHRY, CDR2 SYGVKD. The trim removed 5 bases at V and 7 bases at J, leaving 12 bases unmatched. The CDR3 sequence: CAISPNILAGMNTQYF. The CDR3 DNA sequence: TGTGCCATCAGTCCTAACATACTAGCGGGGATGAATACGCAGTATTTT.

This clonotype has at least ten counts. This rearrangement joins TRBV7-2 to TRBJ2-7; D is undetermined. The CDR3 has 13 amino acids. Trimming took 6 bases from V and 5 from J, leaving 14 bases between them. Germline V gives CDR1 SGHTA, CDR2 FQGNSA. CDR3 in amino acids: CASSPPGYDEQYF. CDR3 bases: TGTGCCAGCAGTCCCCCAGGTTACGACGAGCAGTACTTC.

This clonotype came up many times. The chain combines TRBV6-4 with TRBJ2-1; D may be TRBD2 (5 bases). The V gene lost 3 bases and the J gene lost 4 bases, with 16 bases spanning the gap. The CDR3 runs to 16 residues. The germline V gene has CDR1 MRHNA and CDR2 SNTAGT. The CDR3 is CASSEEGSALYNEQFF. CDR3 DNA: TGTGCCAGCAGTGAAGAAGGTAGCGCCCTTTACAATGAGCAGTTCTTC.

The chain combines TRBV10-3 with TRBJ2-7; D is tentatively TRBD1 or TRBD2 (6 bases each). Germline CDR1 is ENHRY and CDR2 is SYGVKD. With 3 bases removed from V and 2 bases from J, the gap between germline ends came to 11 bases. This CDR3 has 14 amino acids. This chain's CDR3 is CAISEDGGPYEQYF. The CDR3 bases are TGTGCCATCAGTGAAGACGGGGGCCCCTACGAGCAGTACTTC.

The genes are TRBV19 and TRBJ2-1; no clear D gene. CDR3 length equals 15 residues. CDR1 and CDR2 (germline): LNHDA, SQIVND (reference sequence). Deletions cut 7 bases from V and 3 bases from J, with 16 bases between. This CDR3 reads CASTTSEVDYNEQFF. DNA of the CDR3: TGTGCCAGTACAACAAGTGAGGTGGACTACAATGAGCAGTTCTTC.

Notes on this clonotype: This may come from a read error, since a much larger clone is one base off. The chain has TRBV5-1 and TRBJ2-2, with TRBD2 identical over 8 bases. Per germline, CDR1 SGHRS and CDR2 YFSETQ. The CDR3 covers 16 residues. CDR3 DNA sequence: TGCGCCAGCAGCCCAAATAGCGGGAAGAACACCGGGAAGCTGTTTTTT. Its translation is CASSPNSGKNTGKLFF.

This clonotype was observed a few times. CDR3 residues: CASSQGVGIWYEQYF. As DNA, the CDR3 is TGTGCCAGCAGCCAAGGCGTAGGGATCTGGTACGAGCAGTACTTC. The J gene is TRBJ2-7, the V gene TRBV3-1; no firm D call. Trimming removed 1 base at V and 4 bases at J, with 14 bases between. Germline V gives CDR1 LGHDT, CDR2 YNNKEL (reference sequence). The length of the CDR3 is 15 residues.

This clonotype was counted only a few times. The genes are TRBV5-1 and TRBJ2-6; 9 positions agree with TRBD2. Trimming at V came to 2 bases and at J to 0 bases, leaving 3 bases not matched to a gene. The CDR3 spans 17 residues. In germline, CDR1 is SGHRS, CDR2 YFSETQ. CDR3 protein: CASSLAGGLSGANVLTF. The CDR3 DNA is TGCGCCAGCAGCTTAGCGGGGGGCCTCTCTGGGGCCAACGTCCTGACTTTC.

The J gene is TRBJ2-1, the V gene TRBV21-1; the listed D gene, TRBD2, was not tested against the DNA. TRBV21-1 is listed as a pseudogene. The CDR3 runs 15 residues. DNA for the CDR3: TGTGCCAGCAGCCCTAGCGGTCTTTCCTACAATGAGCAGTTCTTC. Translation: CASSPSGLSYNEQFF.

This clonotype appeared a single time. The J gene is TRBJ1-1, the V gene TRBV29-1, with D possibly TRBD1 on 5 matching bases. Per the germline V gene, CDR1 is SQVTM and CDR2 is ANQGSEA. The CDR3 loop spans 11 amino acids. CDR3 amino acids: CCGGSDTEAFF. CDR3 nucleotide sequence: TGCTGCGGGGGGTCAGACACTGAAGCTTTCTTT.

The chain joins TRBV3-1 to TRBJ2-2; D not resolved. V gave up 1 base and J gave up 6 bases, with 9 bases separating them. Germline lookup yields CDR1 LGHDT and CDR2 YNNKEL (reference sequence). This CDR3 contains 14 residues. CDR3 sequence: CASSQGIGAGELFF. CDR3 coding DNA: TGTGCCAGCAGCCAAGGAATTGGGGCCGGGGAGCTGTTTTTT. Based on the CDR3 plus reference TRBV3-1 and TRBJ2-2, the full variable domain is DTAVSQTPKYLVTQMGNDKSIKCEQNLGHDTMYWYKQDSKKFLKIMFSYNNKELIINETVPNRFSPKSPDKAHLNLHINSLELGDSAVYFCASSQGIGAGELFFGEGSRLTVL.

This clonotype was observed a few times. The CDR3: CAISESASGGTYEQYF. In DNA, the CDR3 is TGTGCCATCAGTGAGTCCGCTAGCGGGGGCACCTACGAGCAGTACTTC. This chain links TRBV10-3 with TRBJ2-7, with TRBD2 matching 10 bases. This CDR3 spans 16 amino acids. Per the germline V gene, CDR1 is ENHRY and CDR2 is SYGVKD. After removal of 0 bases from V and 2 bases from J, the junction contained 4 bases not matched to a gene.

V usage is TRBV11-2 and J usage is TRBJ1-2; D is unclear. Trimming pared 9 bases from V and 4 bases from J, leaving 12 bases between. Per the germline V gene, CDR1 is SGHAT and CDR2 is FQNNGV. This CDR3 contains 12 residues. The CDR3 here is CASAQTLYGYTF. In nucleotides, the CDR3 is TGTGCCAGTGCGCAGACTCTCTATGGCTACACCTTC.

This clonotype was seen ten or more times. CDR3 nucleotide sequence: TGTGCCAGCACCTTACGGGGAAGACCCTACGAGCAGTACTTC. It translates to CASTLRGRPYEQYF. The chain employs TRBV12-3 or TRBV12-4 and TRBJ2-7, with D tentatively TRBD2 (5 bases). V was shortened by 7 bases and J by 2 bases, with 15 bases between the two germline ends. The CDR3 is made up of 14 amino acids.

This clonotype came up many times. This chain joins TRBV12-3 or TRBV12-4 and TRBJ1-6; no firm D call. This CDR3 has 13 residues. V lost 6 bases and J 9 bases, leaving 12 bases between the germline ends. In DNA, the CDR3 is TGTGCCAGCAGCGGGCCCCCGGGTTCACCCCTCCACTTT. It codes for CASSGPPGSPLHF.

The CDR3 spells CASSVGVSYEQYF. Written as DNA, the CDR3 is TGTGCCAGTAGTGTCGGCGTCTCCTACGAGCAGTACTTC. This chain joins TRBV19 and TRBJ2-7; D remains ambiguous. V was clipped by 5 bases and J by 0 bases, with 8 bases between them. Germline loops: CDR1 LNHDA, CDR2 SQIVND (reference sequence). The CDR3 extends over 13 amino acids. The full variable domain, rest sourced from reference TRBV19 and TRBJ2-7, is DGGITQSPKYLFRKEGQNVTLSCEQNLNHDAMYWYRQDPGQGLRLIYYSQIVNDFQKGDIAEGYSVSREKKESFPLTVTSAQKNPTAFYLCASSVGVSYEQYFGPGTRLTVT.

J is TRBJ2-7 and V is TRBV3-1, with 9 bases lining up with TRBD2. The V gene's germline CDR1 is LGHDT and CDR2 YNNKEL (reference sequence). There are 16 residues in the CDR3. V lost 3 bases and J lost 0; bases outside the gene matches: 6. The CDR3 loop reads CASSQDLAGTSYEQYF. The CDR3 coding sequence is TGTGCCAGCAGCCAGGACCTAGCGGGAACCTCCTACGAGCAGTACTTC.

This clonotype has a count of ten or more. V and J are TRBV27 and TRBJ2-7; TRBD1 matches 11 bases. Germline V gene data show CDR1 as MNHEY and CDR2 as SMNVEV (reference sequence). The CDR3 is 12 amino acids. Trimming took 6 bases from V and 6 from J; bases not matched to a gene: 1. The CDR3 reads CASRGQGGEQYF. The CDR3 region has the DNA TGTGCCAGCAGGGGACAGGGGGGCGAGCAGTACTTC.

This chain joins TRBV11-3 and TRBJ2-3; D is possibly TRBD2 (6 bases). With 1 base removed from V and 8 bases from J, the gap between germline ends came to 19 bases. The CDR3 runs to 16 residues. The germline V gene encodes CDR1 SGHNT and CDR2 YENEEA. DNA for the CDR3: TGTGCCAGCAGCTTAGGTTTGCGGGCGCGGGATGGTACGCAGTATTTT. Its protein product is CASSLGLRARDGTQYF.